The 9 T cell receptor beta chains given below trace back to one sample, sequenced in a study of tumor-infiltrating lymphocytes in oesophageal squamous cell carcinoma. MiXCR, run by TCRdb on the PCR reads, gives a single entry per CDR3 protein. The sample yields 15,000 to 20,000 distinct CDR3 sequences, around 46% seen once. Sequenced input: normal esophageal tissue next to the tumor. These receptor sequences come from a female donor with esophageal squamous cell carcinoma.

The table lists this clonotype with many counts. The chain combines TRBV7-6 with TRBJ2-1, with a weak D call TRBD1 (5 bases). The CDR3 is 12 residues long. Germline CDR1 is SGHVS and CDR2 is FNYEAQ. V was trimmed by 4 bases and J by 4 bases, leaving 5 bases between them. CDR3 residues: CASSYRYNEQFF. The CDR3 DNA reads TGTGCCAGCAGCTACAGGTACAATGAGCAGTTCTTC.

The J gene is TRBJ2-1, the V gene TRBV7-2; the D is unclear. The end of the DNA is better explained by TRBJ2-7, so the J call may be wrong. The CDR3 runs to 14 residues. Germline assignment: CDR1 SGHTA and CDR2 FQGNSA. The CDR3 sequence is CASSLVWSSYEQYF. DNA for the CDR3: TGTGCCAGCAGCTTAGTCTGGTCCTCCTACGAGCAGTACTTC.

This clonotype was detected ten times or more. The chain carries TRBV5-1 and TRBJ1-4, with a weak D call TRBD1 (5 bases). Trimming removed 1 base from V and 8 bases from J, with 15 bases in between. The CDR3 is 15 residues long. Germline V lookup: CDR1 SGHRS, CDR2 YFSETQ. The CDR3 region is CASSLRRGGEEKLFF. Here the CDR3 DNA reads TGCGCCAGCAGCTTGAGGAGGGGCGGTGAAGAAAAACTGTTTTTT.

The chain carries TRBV7-3 and TRBJ2-1; 8 bases match TRBD2. Germline V gives CDR1 SGHTA, CDR2 FQGTGA. V was clipped by 2 bases and J by 6 bases; unmatched bases: 9. CDR3 size: 16 residues. The CDR3 loop reads CASSLGSRGRINEQFF. CDR3 DNA: TGTGCCAGCAGCTTAGGGTCTCGCGGGAGGATCAATGAGCAGTTCTTC.

In its sample, this clonotype was seen many times. The chain uses TRBV14 and TRBJ2-1, with D maybe TRBD2 (5 bases). The V and J ends lost 5 bases and 1 base respectively, with 18 bases between them. Germline V gene sequence: CDR1 SGHDN, CDR2 FVKESK. This CDR3 is built from 17 residues. DNA of the CDR3: TGTGCCAGCAGCGACTTGGACGGGAACCCGTCCTACAATGAGCAGTTCTTC. It codes for CASSDLDGNPSYNEQFF.

Many counts were recorded for this clonotype. The CDR3: CASIRAQSDRHETQYF. The CDR3 DNA reads as TGTGCCAGCATCCGCGCCCAATCCGACAGACATGAGACCCAGTACTTC. The rearrangement links TRBV28 to TRBJ2-5; possibly TRBD1 for D (5 bases). V was pared by 7 bases and J by 5 bases, with 23 bases between. CDR3 length: 16 residues. From germline, CDR1 is MDHEN and CDR2 SYDVKM.

The chain couples TRBV7-2 to TRBJ2-5, with a tentative D call TRBD2 (5 bases). Germline V CDR1 and CDR2: SGHTA, FQGNSA. V lost 5 bases, J lost 5 bases, and 15 bases lay in between. There are 14 residues in the CDR3. The CDR3 DNA reads TGTGCCAGCAGCCCGGAGGCCGGGCCTGAGACCCAGTACTTC. As protein: CASSPEAGPETQYF.

This rearrangement joins TRBV6-1 to TRBJ2-3; the match to TRBD2 covers 9 bases. The end of the DNA is better explained by TRBJ2-5, so the J call may be wrong. There are 15 residues in the CDR3. The V gene's germline CDR1 is MNHNS and CDR2 SASEGT. CDR3 protein: CASSVGAGGQETQYF. Written as DNA, the CDR3 is TGTGCCAGCAGTGTCGGAGCGGGGGGCCAAGAGACCCAGTACTTC.

The rearrangement links TRBV7-6 to TRBJ2-7; D is perhaps TRBD1 or TRBD2 (5 bases each). The closer fit of TRBJ2-5 to the DNA end suggests the J call may be wrong. The CDR3 runs 15 residues. Germline CDR1 is SGHVS and CDR2 is FNYEAQ. The CDR3 DNA reads TGTGCCAGCAGCTTAGGAGGACCAGAGGGGGAGACCCAGTACTTC. It is translated as CASSLGGPEGETQYF.